This paragraph reports one T cell receptor beta chain. Its antigen is as yet unknown. Sample treatment: some 19 received Ad26.COV2.S at low or high dose, single or two shots; about 5 received placebo; per-sample allocation not given. The samples were gathered on day 63 after the first injection of vaccine or placebo. Generated by immunoSEQ multiplex PCR, the TCRdb table keeps only in-frame clones and is missing some. Here the sample spans more than 300,000 clones, roughly 80% being singletons. The data stem from a study of Ad26.COV2.S vaccination and SARS-CoV-2 variants. Whole-study context: Once or twice, 56 days apart, Ad26.COV2.S was delivered intramuscularly.

CDR1 MNHEY and CDR2 SMNVEV come from the germline V gene (reference sequence). This CDR3 spans 14 amino acids. J gave up 7 bases and V 5 bases, and 8 bases lay outside the gene matches. Whole-study findings and limits: Spike-specific CD8+ and CD4+ T cell responses reportedly showed substantial breadth after vaccination.

The TCR was taken from a person between 18 and 65 years old who received the Ad26.COV2.S COVID-19 vaccine or a placebo. The sample here was peripheral blood, taken in a trial of Ad26.COV2.S vaccine versus placebo. V and J are TRBV27 and TRBJ2-7; 10 bases line up with TRBD1. The CDR3: CASSLGTGAGEQYF. DNA for the CDR3: TGTGCCAGCAGTCTAGGGACAGGGGCGGGGGAGCAGTACTTC.